The sample holds a few counts of the clone carrying this T cell receptor beta chain. Per germline, CDR1 SGHDT and CDR2 YYEEEE. This CDR3 is 17 amino acids long. Trimming left V 0 bases short and J 8 bases short, with 20 bases between. This PCR relied on a set of 60 Vbeta primers and 13 Jbeta primers. Method: immunoSEQ multiplex PCR; TCRdb's copy keeps in-frame clones and lacks some. This sample has some 91,000 clones, with around 80% found just once. The entry originates in a study of cytomegalovirus exposure and HLA in healthy donors. The sequenced sample was PBMCs. The sequence came from a woman aged 60-75 years in good health and CMV-seronegative. This chain joins TRBV5-6 and TRBJ1-4; weak D call: TRBD1 (5 bases). CDR3 sequence reads: CASSLVSDSLSREKLFF. CDR3 sequence (DNA): TGTGCCAGCAGCTTGGTTTCCGACAGTCTTTCTAGGGAAAAACTGTTTTTT.